This is a list of T cell receptor beta chains from one sample in a study of OX40 agonist ivuxolimab in advanced cancers. Generated by immunoSEQ multiplex PCR, the TCRdb table keeps only in-frame clones and is missing some. The sample contains some 80,000 clones, over 85% of which appear only once. The sequenced sample was CD4+ or CD8+ T cells sorted from blood, obtained in a trial of the OX40 agonist ivuxolimab. Receptor source: an adult with an advanced solid tumor such as melanoma, head and neck, liver or kidney cancer. The CDR3 runs from the conserved cysteine through the conserved F or W. Fields, in order: J gene, D gene, clone size, V gene, CDR3 protein, CDR3 DNA. A D gene is named only where the DNA matches it firmly. Size is omitted from some rows. Given values are once, few, many or a class for expanded clones.

TRBJ2-4	.	.	TRBV4-3	CASSQTGGGVLAKNIQYF	TGCGCCAGCAGCCAAACAGGGGGGGGCGTACTAGCCAAAAACATTCAGTACTTC
TRBJ1-2	TRBD1	.	TRBV9	CASSGRQGTDPRMSYTF	TGTGCCAGCAGCGGGCGACAGGGCACAGATCCTCGTATGAGCTACACCTTC
TRBJ2-1	.	.	TRBV29-1	CSVASEQFF	TGCAGCGTTGCTTCAGAGCAGTTCTTC
TRBJ1-5	TRBD1	.	TRBV4-3	CASSPGVTGGYQPQHF	TGCGCCAGCAGCCCGGGGGTGACAGGGGGTTATCAGCCCCAGCATTTT
TRBJ1-4	TRBD1	.	TRBV5-5	CASSLEWDSLYEKLFF	TGTGCCAGCAGCTTGGAATGGGACAGCCTTTATGAAAAACTGTTTTTT
TRBJ2-5	.	.	TRBV14	CASSQGRGLVETQYF	TGTGCCAGCAGCCAAGGACGAGGGCTCGTGGAGACCCAGTACTTC
TRBJ1-6	.	.	TRBV4-1	CASSREGFNSPLHF	TGCGCCAGCAGCCGGGAGGGTTTTAATTCACCCCTCCACTTT
TRBJ1-5	.	.	TRBV28	CASLERGFHQPQHF	TGTGCCAGCCTCGAGAGGGGTTTCCATCAGCCCCAGCATTTT
TRBJ1-4	.	.	TRBV19	CASSMGVGTPGEKLFF	TGTGCCAGTAGTATGGGTGTCGGGACACCAGGGGAAAAACTGTTTTTT
TRBJ2-1	.	.	TRBV7-6	CASSRGDNEQFF	TGTGCCAGCAGCCGCGGGGACAATGAGCAGTTCTTC
TRBJ2-5	.	.	TRBV13	CASSQRRVAQETQYF	TGTGCCAGCAGCCAGAGGCGGGTCGCCCAAGAGACCCAGTACTTC
TRBJ2-7	.	.	TRBV18	CASSPGGLLDPYEQYF	TGTGCCAGCTCACCAGGGGGGCTGCTGGACCCCTACGAGCAGTACTTC
TRBJ1-4	.	.	TRBV27	CASSLSGGANEKLFF	TGTGCCAGCAGTTTATCGGGGGGGGCTAATGAAAAACTGTTTTTT
TRBJ2-7	.	.	TRBV27	CASSLSGEGYEQYF	TGTGCCAGCAGTTTATCCGGGGAAGGGTACGAGCAGTACTTC
TRBJ1-2	TRBD1	.	TRBV19	CASSPGQFYGYTF	TGTGCCAGTAGCCCGGGACAGTTCTATGGCTACACCTTC
TRBJ1-5	.	.	TRBV28	CASRYPGTSNQPQHF	TGTGCCAGCAGGTATCCCGGGACAAGCAATCAGCCCCAGCATTTT
TRBJ2-7	TRBD1	.	TRBV10-3	CAISESKQGDAYEQYF	TGTGCCATCAGTGAGTCGAAACAGGGGGACGCCTACGAGCAGTACTTC
TRBJ1-1	TRBD1	.	TRBV6-6	CAGSQGGNTEAFF	TGTGCCGGATCACAGGGGGGGAACACTGAAGCTTTCTTT
TRBJ2-6	.	once	TRBV28	CASASPFYGSGPNPGSGANVLTF	TGTGCCAGCGCCTCCCCTTTTTATGGTTCAGGACCCAACCCGGGCTCTGGGGCCAACGTCCTGACTTTC
TRBJ2-5	TRBD2	.	TRBV11-2	CASSLAGVRETQYF	TGTGCCAGCAGCTTGGCGGGAGTGAGGGAGACCCAGTACTTC
TRBJ2-7	.	.	TRBV2	CASLMDNYEQYF	TGTGCCAGCCTAATGGACAACTACGAGCAGTACTTC
TRBJ1-1	.	.	TRBV19	CASSIDWSGKNTEAFF	TGTGCCAGTAGTATAGATTGGTCAGGGAAGAACACTGAAGCTTTCTTT
TRBJ1-6	.	.	TRBV19	CASTGHTGSPLHF	TGTGCCAGTACAGGGCACACGGGGTCACCCCTCCACTTT
TRBJ2-2	.	.	TRBV9	CASSVVGNTGELFF	TGTGCCAGCAGCGTAGTTGGGAACACCGGGGAGCTGTTTTTT
TRBJ2-2	TRBD1	.	TRBV11-2	CASSFGQGWDPGELFF	TGTGCCAGCAGCTTCGGACAGGGGTGGGACCCCGGGGAGCTGTTTTTT
TRBJ2-1	TRBD1	.	TRBV9	CASSTWGTEDNEQFF	TGTGCCAGCAGCACCTGGGGGACAGAAGACAATGAGCAGTTCTTC
TRBJ1-5	.	.	TRBV7-3	CASSLEGNSNQPQHF	TGTGCCAGCAGCTTAGAAGGTAATAGCAATCAGCCCCAGCATTTT
TRBJ1-5	TRBD1	.	TRBV7-2	CASSPGTGNQPQHF	TGTGCCAGCAGCCCAGGGACAGGGAATCAGCCCCAGCATTTT
TRBJ2-5	TRBD2	once	TRBV6-6	CASSSAGDLQETQYF	TGTGCCAGCAGTTCAGCGGGAGATCTTCAAGAGACCCAGTACTTC
TRBJ2-3	.	.	TRBV7-3	CASSLRAGSTDTQYF	TGTGCCAGCAGCCTAAGGGCGGGGAGCACAGATACGCAGTATTTT
TRBJ1-1	.	.	TRBV10-3	CAVRENTEAFF	TGTGCCGTCCGGGAGAACACTGAAGCTTTCTTT
TRBJ2-7	TRBD2	.	TRBV28	CASSLPPGLAVFHEQYF	TGTGCCAGCAGTTTACCCCCCGGACTAGCCGTATTCCACGAGCAGTACTTC
TRBJ1-3	TRBD1	.	TRBV7-2	CASSPKGPYRGLIGNTIYF	TGTGCCAGCAGCCCAAAGGGCCCCTACAGGGGGCTTATTGGAAACACCATATATTTT
TRBJ2-3	.	.	TRBV11-2	CASSLDLDTQYF	TGTGCCAGCAGCTTAGATCTTGATACGCAGTATTTT
TRBJ2-1	.	.	TRBV25-1	CASSPGIGDEQFF	TGTGCCAGCAGTCCCGGTATTGGGGATGAGCAGTTCTTC
TRBJ2-1	.	.	TRBV7-9	CASTWGRGPLVDLEQFF	TGTGCCAGCACCTGGGGGCGGGGCCCCCTAGTCGATCTTGAGCAGTTCTTC
TRBJ1-5	.	.	TRBV27	CASSLTPVSNQPQHF	TGTGCCAGCAGTTTAACACCCGTAAGCAATCAGCCCCAGCATTTT
TRBJ1-5	TRBD1	.	TRBV2	CASSDRQGGVYSNQPQHF	TGTGCCAGCAGTGACCGGCAGGGGGGGGTTTATAGCAATCAGCCCCAGCATTTT
TRBJ1-2	.	.	TRBV19	CASSIAGISYGYTF	TGTGCCAGTAGTATAGCAGGGATTTCCTATGGCTACACCTTC
TRBJ2-7	.	.	TRBV6-5	CASSLDSPYEQYF	TGTGCCAGCAGTCTCGACAGCCCCTACGAGCAGTACTTC
TRBJ2-7	.	.	TRBV27	CASSRGIIGSEQYF	TGTGCCAGCAGTCGGGGGATCATTGGTTCCGAGCAGTACTTC
TRBJ1-1	.	.	TRBV29-1	CSVGNTEAFF	TGCAGCGTTGGGAACACTGAAGCTTTCTTT
TRBJ2-1	TRBD1	.	TRBV7-9	CASTGTGGYNEQFF	TGTGCCAGCACCGGGACAGGGGGCTACAATGAGCAGTTCTTC
TRBJ1-5	TRBD1	.	TRBV6-6	CASSPPGQGSNQPQHF	TGTGCCAGCAGTCCTCCGGGACAGGGTAGCAATCAGCCCCAGCATTTT
TRBJ2-7	.	once	TRBV12-2	CASRFEGRSYEQYF	TGTGCAAGTCGCTTCGAGGGTAGGTCCTACGAGCAGTACTTC
TRBJ2-1	.	.	TRBV9	CASSVGDGSYNEQFF	TGTGCCAGCAGCGTAGGGGACGGCTCCTACAATGAGCAGTTCTTC
TRBJ2-7	TRBD2	.	TRBV27	CASSGGTSGAYEQYF	TGTGCCAGCAGTGGGGGGACTAGCGGGGCCTACGAGCAGTACTTC
TRBJ2-3	.	.	TRBV29-1	CSVTPTPDTQYF	TGCAGCGTTACACCCACCCCAGATACGCAGTATTTT
TRBJ2-2	.	.	TRBV4-2	CASSQAGLNSNTGELFF	TGTGCCAGCAGCCAGGCCGGACTCAACTCGAACACCGGGGAGCTGTTTTTT
TRBJ2-3	.	.	TRBV11-1	CASSPLGPQPTDTQYF	TGTGCCAGCAGCCCGCTCGGGCCCCAACCCACAGATACGCAGTATTTT
TRBJ1-1	TRBD1	.	TRBV28	CASSWDREMNTEAFF	TGTGCCAGCAGTTGGGACAGGGAAATGAACACTGAAGCTTTCTTT
TRBJ2-1	.	.	TRBV7-9	CASRSGRVDEQFF	TGTGCCAGCAGGTCAGGACGGGTGGATGAGCAGTTCTTC
TRBJ2-5	.	.	TRBV4-3	CASSQDRSGVVETQYF	TGCGCCAGCAGCCAAGATCGGTCCGGGGTGGTAGAGACCCAGTACTTC
TRBJ1-2	.	.	TRBV5-1	CASSYDGSGNYGYTF	TGCGCCAGCAGCTATGACGGGAGCGGTAACTATGGCTACACCTTC
TRBJ1-2	.	.	TRBV29-1	CSVGPTGPPNYGYTF	TGCAGCGTGGGCCCGACAGGTCCCCCCAACTATGGCTACACCTTC
TRBJ2-7	TRBD1	.	TRBV25-1	CASSSGGEQYF	TGTGCCAGCTCCTCAGGGGGCGAGCAGTACTTC
TRBJ2-1	.	.	TRBV4-3	CASSLHNEQFF	TGCGCCAGCAGCCTCCACAATGAGCAGTTCTTC
TRBJ1-4	.	once	TRBV7-9	CASSPGQLNEKLFF	TGTGCCAGCAGCCCCGGACAGCTGAATGAAAAACTGTTTTTT
TRBJ2-4	TRBD2	once	TRBV2	CASSPRVGVRPPDGRPIAKNIQYF	TGTGCCAGCAGTCCCCGCGTTGGCGTGCGGCCCCCCGACGGGAGGCCGATAGCCAAAAACATTCAGTACTTC
TRBJ2-2	.	.	TRBV5-1	CASARGGRHTGELFF	TGCGCCAGCGCTCGCGGTGGGAGGCACACCGGGGAGCTGTTTTTT